This T cell receptor (beta chain) was sequenced in a study of early stage breast cancer tumors. Overall study context: Most invasive tumors, about 75% of the 16, were ER+/PR+/HER2-.

As concerns this clone: Its antigen remains unknown.

Study-level points and caveats: Bulk DNA sequencing of unsorted cells missed chain pairing and markers.

The CDR3 is 15 residues long. The repertoire was sequenced with immunoSEQ multiplex PCR; TCRdb's copy has only in-frame clones and lacks some. In the table there are fewer than 70,000 clones, roughly 80% of which are singletons. Specimen: blood. The chain uses TRBV21-1 and TRBJ2-7; whether TRBD2, the table's D call, matches the DNA was not checked. TRBV21-1 is a listed pseudogene. This receptor was obtained from a person aged 25 to 45 with breast cancer. The CDR3 coding sequence is TGTGCCAGCAGCCTAGCGGGAGGGAGCTCCTACGAGCAGTACTTC. The encoded protein is CASSLAGGSSYEQYF.